These 24 T cell receptor beta chains came from one sample sequenced in a study of T cell responses to AZD1222 COVID-19 vaccine (dated by TCRdb to the early 2020s). The time point label here, explained by the study, means: about 28 days (+/-7) after the second vaccine dose. Library generation was performed with the immunoSEQ multiplex PCR assay. The table was pulled from immuneACCESS by TCRdb, which kept in-frame rearrangements only. Such tables lose some clones; where checked, under half of the loss comes from unresolved V genes, and the rest has no known cause. In this sample the table shows some 150,000 clones, about 92% of which occur a single time. The leading ten clones occupy 3% to 4% of the sample. Sequenced here: peripheral blood, sampled 28 days after the second AZD1222 dose. The receptor set was obtained from an adult who received the AZD1222 COVID-19 vaccine.

V usage is TRBV9 and J usage is TRBJ2-5; a possible D gene is TRBD1 (7 bases). Trimming removed 4 bases at V and 1 base at J, with 17 bases between. The CDR3 consists of 16 residues. Germline CDR1 and CDR2: SGDLS and YYNGEE. The CDR3 loop reads CASSPGGTASQETQYF. CDR3 bases: TGTGCCAGCAGCCCAGGGGGGACTGCATCCCAAGAGACCCAGTACTTC.

The chain joins TRBV29-1 to TRBJ2-7; TRBD2 matches 15 bases. After removal of 6 bases from V and 1 base from J, the junction contained 7 bases not matched to a gene. The CDR3 contains 16 residues. CDR1 SQVTM and CDR2 ANQGSEA come from the germline V gene. CDR3 sequence: CSVTGTSGRSSYEQYF. As DNA, the CDR3 is TGCAGCGTAACCGGGACTAGCGGGAGGAGTTCCTACGAGCAGTACTTC.

The chain is built from TRBV9 and TRBJ2-5; TRBD1 might be the D (6 bases). Germline CDR1 and CDR2: SGDLS and YYNGEE. This CDR3 comprises 16 residues. With 3 bases removed from V and 3 bases from J, the gap between germline ends came to 18 bases. CDR3: CASSERGTRSEETQYF. The CDR3 DNA follows: TGTGCCAGCAGCGAGAGGGGGACACGTAGCGAAGAGACCCAGTACTTC.

This clone was seen a handful of times. The chain joins TRBV13 to TRBJ2-2; D is unclear. This CDR3 has 13 residues. From germline, CDR1 is PRHDT and CDR2 FYEKMQ (reference sequence). Between the trimmed V and J ends, which lost 2 bases and 6 bases, there was a span of 7 bases. CDR3 protein: CASSLFDPGELFF. Here the CDR3 DNA reads TGTGCCAGCAGCTTATTCGACCCCGGGGAGCTGTTTTTT.

This clone occurred once. The gene calls are TRBV30 and TRBJ1-3, with 8 positions matching TRBD1. V shed 7 bases, J shed 8 bases, and the junction held 4 bases outside the gene matches. In germline, CDR1 is GTSNPN, CDR2 SVGIG (reference sequence). This CDR3 is built from 11 residues. Written as DNA, the CDR3 is TGTGCCTACGGACAGGGAGACACCATATATTTT. Its protein product is CAYGQGDTIYF. The whole variable domain, filled in from reference TRBV30 and TRBJ1-3, reads SQTIHQWPATLVQPVGSPLSLECTVEGTSNPNLYWYRQAAGRGLQLLFYSVGIGQISSEVPQNLSASRPQDRQFILSSKKLLLSDSGFYLCAYGQGDTIYFGEGSWLTVV.

The CDR3 loop is CAWRYEGEQYF. CDR3 nucleotides: TGTGCCTGGAGATATGAGGGCGAGCAGTACTTC. The chain carries TRBV30 and TRBJ2-7; the D gene is possibly TRBD2 (5 bases). Deletions cut 3 bases from V and 6 bases from J, with 9 bases between. Germline CDR1 is GTSNPN and CDR2 is SVGIG (reference sequence). The CDR3 consists of 11 residues.

The CDR3 DNA sequence: TGTGCCACCAGATCGGACAGGGAAGGTGAAAAACTGTTTTTT. The encoded protein is CATRSDREGEKLFF. The chain joins TRBV28 to TRBJ1-4, with 8 bases identical to TRBD1. Germline V gives CDR1 MDHEN, CDR2 SYDVKM. With V trimmed by 10 bases and J by 7 bases, 11 bases remained unmatched. The CDR3 sequence is 14 residues long.

Comment on this clone: The sample holds other DNA sequences that translate to the same CDR3. This rearrangement joins TRBV11-1 to TRBJ1-1, with no clear D. This CDR3 has 13 amino acids. V was cut by 6 bases and J by 2 bases, with 10 bases left in between. Germline assignment: CDR1 SGHAT and CDR2 FQDESV (reference sequence). CDR3 sequence: CASSLDRNTEAFF. The CDR3 nucleotides are TGTGCCAGCAGTTTGGACCGCAACACTGAAGCTTTCTTT.

The chain has TRBV10-2 and TRBJ1-5; D remains ambiguous. Germline V gene lookup returns CDR1 WSHSY and CDR2 SAAADI. The CDR3 contains 13 residues. Trimming cost V 7 bases and J 7 bases, with 14 bases left between them. Written as DNA, the CDR3 is TGCGCCAGCACAGGTTACCCCCCCCAGCCCCAGCATTTT. Translated: CASTGYPPQPQHF.

The chain joins TRBV7-9 to TRBJ1-2; tentatively, D is TRBD1 (5 bases). The germline CDR1 and CDR2 sequences are SEHNR and FQNEAQ (reference sequence). The CDR3 totals 13 residues. V was pared by 3 bases and J by 3 bases, with 8 bases between. Written as DNA, the CDR3 is TGTGCCAGCAGCTTGGGCAGGGACTATGGCTACACCTTC. Residues: CASSLGRDYGYTF.

The V and J genes are TRBV7-9 and TRBJ2-7; no firm D call. V lost 4 bases, J lost 1 base, and 11 bases lay in between. The germline CDR1 and CDR2 sequences are SEHNR and FQNEAQ (reference sequence). The CDR3 loop spans 14 amino acids. This CDR3 is CASSSGRISYEQYF. CDR3 DNA sequence: TGTGCCAGCAGCTCCGGACGGATTTCCTACGAGCAGTACTTC.

Only a few counts were recorded for this clone. This sequence joins TRBV7-9 and TRBJ1-1; tentatively, D is TRBD1 (6 bases). Germline CDR1 is SEHNR and CDR2 is FQNEAQ (reference sequence). Trimming shortened V by 5 bases and J by 0 bases, and 13 bases separated the two germline ends. The CDR3 length is 15 residues. CDR3 bases: TGTGCCAGCAGCCCCCAGTGGACAGTGAACACTGAAGCTTTCTTT. It specifies CASSPQWTVNTEAFF.

The chain carries TRBV19 and TRBJ1-6, with D possibly being TRBD1 (6 bases). The CDR3 spans 17 residues. Trimming removed 4 bases from V and 3 bases from J, with 16 bases in between. Per the germline V gene, CDR1 is LNHDA and CDR2 is SQIVND (reference sequence). CDR3 in amino acids: CASSTLQGTGYNSPLHF. The DNA of the CDR3 is TGTGCCAGTAGTACCCTCCAGGGGACGGGCTATAATTCACCCCTCCACTTT.

The V call is TRBV12-3 or TRBV12-4, the J call TRBJ2-5; D is unclear. V was cut by 4 bases and J by 5 bases, with 5 bases left in between. This CDR3 spans 11 amino acids. The CDR3 spells CASSSGETQYF. As DNA, the CDR3 is TGTGCCAGCAGTTCCGGCGAGACCCAGTACTTC.

The gene calls are TRBV6-1 and TRBJ2-7; D not resolved. In germline, CDR1 is MNHNS, CDR2 SASEGT. V gave up 3 bases and J gave up 6 bases, with 15 bases separating them. This CDR3 has 14 residues. This CDR3 is CASSEGPSAGEQYF. The CDR3 region has the DNA TGTGCCAGCAGTGAGGGCCCCTCGGCAGGCGAGCAGTACTTC.

The chain uses TRBV24-1 and TRBJ2-2; 8 bases are shared with TRBD1. V was pared by 9 bases and J by 2 bases, with 4 bases of the junction left unmatched. Germline CDR1 KGHDR, CDR2 SFDVKD. This CDR3 is 14 amino acids long. The CDR3 DNA follows: TGTGCCACCCAGGGACAGGTCAACACCGGGGAGCTGTTTTTT. This sequence encodes CATQGQVNTGELFF.

The chain couples TRBV5-4 to TRBJ2-4, with TRBD2 matching 8 bases. The CDR3 loop spans 15 amino acids. The V gene's germline CDR1 is SGHNT and CDR2 YYREEE (reference sequence). With 5 bases clipped from V and 3 bases from J, the junction kept 7 bases outside the gene matches. CDR3 bases: TGTGCCAGCAGTTCTAGCGGGCCTAGCAAAAACATTCAGTACTTC. It encodes CASSSSGPSKNIQYF.

This clone was seen a single time. The gene calls are TRBV20-1 and TRBJ1-2, with TRBD1 matching over 10 bases. The CDR3 runs 15 residues. Germline CDR1 is DFQATT and CDR2 is SNEGSKA (reference sequence). V was clipped by 3 bases and J by 1 base; unmatched bases: 5. CDR3 sequence reads: CSASRGTGVNYGYTF. For the CDR3, the DNA is TGCAGTGCTAGTAGGGGGACAGGGGTTAACTATGGCTACACCTTC.

This chain uses TRBV19 with TRBJ1-4; D not resolved. The CDR3 is 12 residues long. Trimming shortened V by 7 bases and J by 8 bases, and 11 bases separated the two germline ends. Per the germline V gene, CDR1 is LNHDA and CDR2 is SQIVND (reference sequence). The DNA of the CDR3 is TGTGCCAGTAAATTGGCGGGGGAAAAACTGTTTTTT. This sequence encodes CASKLAGEKLFF.

The chain recombines TRBV4-2 with TRBJ1-2, with D perhaps matching TRBD1 (6 bases). Trimming shortened V by 4 bases and J by 1 base, and 16 bases separated the two germline ends. CDR1 is LGHNA and CDR2 is YNFKEQ in the germline V gene. The CDR3 sequence is 16 residues long. In DNA, the CDR3 is TGTGCCAGCAGCCTGGGGGGCAATGTGGGTAACTATGGCTACACCTTC. Amino acid sequence: CASSLGGNVGNYGYTF.

The V call is TRBV27, the J call TRBJ1-6; 9 bases fit TRBD1. Trimming took 2 bases from V and 9 from J; bases not matched to a gene: 2. The germline V gene has CDR1 MNHEY and CDR2 SMNVEV (reference sequence). The CDR3 extends over 14 amino acids. CDR3: CASSLLDRGSPLHF. The CDR3 bases are TGTGCCAGCAGTTTACTGGACAGGGGTTCACCCCTCCACTTT.

The rearrangement joins TRBV4-3 to TRBJ1-1; no reliable D call. CDR1 and CDR2 (germline): LGHNA, YSLEER. The CDR3 totals 15 residues. V was pared by 0 bases and J by 0 bases, with 8 bases between. The CDR3 loop reads CASSQDVAVNTEAFF. CDR3 DNA: TGCGCCAGCAGCCAAGATGTGGCAGTGAACACTGAAGCTTTCTTT.

V usage is TRBV10-2 and J usage is TRBJ1-3; D may be TRBD1 (5 bases). Deletions cut 2 bases from V and 9 bases from J, with 17 bases between. Germline-derived CDR1 and CDR2 are WSHSY and SAAADI. The CDR3 is made up of 15 amino acids. CDR3 residues: CASSEAAGTSGTIYF. CDR3 coding DNA: TGCGCCAGCAGTGAGGCCGCCGGGACCTCTGGCACCATATATTTT.

This clone was observed once. J is TRBJ2-5 and V is TRBV5-4; D gene ambiguous. Trimming removed 5 bases from V and 6 bases from J, with 14 bases in between. CDR1 SGHNT and CDR2 YYREEE come from the germline V gene (reference sequence). This CDR3 spans 13 amino acids. CDR3 region: CASRGYGWQTQYF. DNA of the CDR3: TGTGCCAGCAGAGGATACGGCTGGCAGACCCAGTACTTC.